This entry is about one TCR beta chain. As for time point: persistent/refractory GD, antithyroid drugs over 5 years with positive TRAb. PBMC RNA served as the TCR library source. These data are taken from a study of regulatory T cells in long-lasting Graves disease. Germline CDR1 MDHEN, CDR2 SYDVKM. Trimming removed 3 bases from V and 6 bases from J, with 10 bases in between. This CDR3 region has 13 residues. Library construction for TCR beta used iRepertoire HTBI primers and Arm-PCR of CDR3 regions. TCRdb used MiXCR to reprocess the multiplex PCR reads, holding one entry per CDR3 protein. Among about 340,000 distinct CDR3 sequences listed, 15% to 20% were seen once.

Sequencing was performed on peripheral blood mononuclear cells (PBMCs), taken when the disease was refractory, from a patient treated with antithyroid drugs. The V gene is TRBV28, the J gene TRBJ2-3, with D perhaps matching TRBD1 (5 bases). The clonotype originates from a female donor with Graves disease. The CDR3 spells CASSFRHRDTQYF. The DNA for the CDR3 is TGTGCCAGCAGTTTCCGACACAGGGATACGCAGTATTTT.